Sequencing of this T cell receptor beta chain was carried out in a study of blood T cell repertoires in COVID-19. Study-wide context: Donors in the United States, Italy and Spain gave samples during acute or convalescent COVID-19.

Methods used by the authors: Scientists estimated how many nucleated cells there were by amplifying reference gene primers. Profiling relied on immunoSEQ multiplex PCR, and the TCRdb table lists in-frame clones only, not all of them. V and J calls and clone size are those listed in that table; D and trimming were worked out from the DNA. The sample comprises 95,000 to 100,000 clones, 85% to 95% of which are singletons, and around 5.8% rests with the top ten. Per germline, CDR1 SNHLY and CDR2 FYNNEI. V shed 5 bases and J shed 0 bases, with 11 bases lying between them. CDR3 length equals 15 residues. This TCR was recovered from a man in his fifties with active COVID-19. The chain recombines TRBV2 with TRBJ1-3; the D gene is possibly TRBD1 (6 bases). The sample was peripheral blood. The chain's CDR3 is CASSRQESSGNTIYF. CDR3 DNA sequence: TGTGCCAGCAGTCGACAGGAGAGCTCTGGAAACACCATATATTTT.